This T cell receptor beta chain was sequenced in a study of vaccination effects on CD4 cells after COVID-19. V was clipped by 1 base and J by 2 bases, with 10 bases between them. The CDR3 is 15 residues long. Germline CDR1 is SEHNR and CDR2 is FQNEAQ (reference sequence). Sequencing followed a ViraFEST assay step that expanded antigen-specific CD4+ T cells with viral peptide pools. An approximately 10-day culture period preceded the isolation of CD4+ T cells. In the vaccine recipients, nucleocapsid antibodies were negative and there was no prior SARS-CoV-2 infection. A word on this clone: Its cognate antigen is unknown.

Libraries were prepared by immunoSEQ multiplex PCR; TCRdb keeps only in-frame clonotypes and omits some of them. The repertoire consists of approximately 40,000 clones, with about two thirds occurring once and the leading ten covering 20% to 25%. The genes are TRBV7-9 and TRBJ2-3, with no clear D. The sequenced sample was CD4+ T cells from PBMCs cultured with SARS-CoV-2 spike peptides, obtained before COVID-19 vaccination. This receptor was identified in a human donor who received a COVID-19 vaccine. The CDR3 protein is CASSLGRILTDTQYF. CDR3 DNA: TGTGCCAGCAGCTTAGGACGGATACTCACAGATACGCAGTATTTT.